The rows below give T cell receptor beta chains drawn from one sample of a study of blood T cell repertoires in COVID-19. Generated by immunoSEQ multiplex PCR, the TCRdb table keeps only in-frame clones and is missing some. The sample has around 99,000 clones, 70% to 90% seen once. Sequenced sample: peripheral blood. The receptors originated from a woman aged 55-69 years with acute or convalescent COVID-19. CDR3s include the opening cysteine and the closing phenylalanine or tryptophan. The D gene is left open where the match is weak. Clone size appears in some rows only: once, few, many, or a class for an expanded clone.

TRBJ1-5 TRBD1 - TRBV19 TGTGCCAGTATGACAGGGGAGGGAAGCAATCAGCCCCAGCATTTT CASMTGEGSNQPQHF
TRBJ2-7 TRBD1 once TRBV18 TGTGCCAGCTCCCCGGGACAGGGGGCTCCCTACGAGCAGTACTTC CASSPGQGAPYEQYF
TRBJ2-7 TRBD1 - TRBV5-4 TGTGCCAGCAGCTTGGGGACAGGGGGCGAGCAGTACTTC CASSLGTGGEQYF
TRBJ2-5 TRBD2 - TRBV10-3 TGTGCCATCAGTGGAAGCGGGGGGGCCGAGGTGACCCAGTACTTC CAISGSGGAEVTQYF
TRBJ2-3 - - TRBV5-1 TGCGCCAGCAGCTCGAGTCCGGGGTCAGATACGCAGTATTTT CASSSSPGSDTQYF
TRBJ1-3 - many TRBV5-1 TGCGCCAGCAGCTTGGGGCTCCCAGGGGCCGGGGGAAACACCATATATTTT CASSLGLPGAGGNTIYF
TRBJ2-1 TRBD2 - TRBV7-9 TGTGCCAGCAGCCCTCGGGGGGAGCGTTTGGATGAGCAGTTCTTC CASSPRGERLDEQFF
TRBJ1-1 TRBD1 - TRBV11-3 TGTGCCAGCAGCTCAGCCGGGACAGCGCGAGAAGCTTTCTTT CASSSAGTAREAFF
TRBJ2-7 TRBD2 - TRBV6-5 TGTGCCAGCAAGGCGGCGGGGGGGCCCTACGAGCAGTACTTC CASKAAGGPYEQYF
TRBJ1-5 - - TRBV4-1 TGCGCCAGCAGCCAACCTCCGGGTCTAAATCAGCCCCAGCATTTT CASSQPPGLNQPQHF
TRBJ2-7 TRBD1 - TRBV4-3 TGCGCCAGCAGCCCCGGGACAGGGCAAGGCGAGCAGTACTTC CASSPGTGQGEQYF
TRBJ2-6 TRBD1 - TRBV24-1 TGTGCCACCAGTGAGTTCACAGGGGCTGGGGCCAACGTCCTGACTTTC CATSEFTGAGANVLTF
TRBJ1-5 - - TRBV7-8 TGTGCCAGCAGACAAGGGGGGGCAGGCAATCAGCCCCAGCATTTT CASRQGGAGNQPQHF
TRBJ2-7 - few TRBV12-3/TRBV12-4 TGTGCCAGCAGCATAAGGGGTCCCTACGAGCAGTACTTC CASSIRGPYEQYF
TRBJ2-1 TRBD2 - TRBV28 TGTGCCAGCAGAGTTGCGGGGGGAAGCTCCTACAATGAGCAGTTCTTC CASRVAGGSSYNEQFF
TRBJ2-1 - - TRBV7-2 TGTGCCAGCAGCTTACTCCAGGTCAAGCAGTTCTTC CASSLLQVKQFF
TRBJ2-7 - once TRBV6-5 TGTGCCAGCAGACCGACGCGGGTGGCTTACGAGCAGTACTTC CASRPTRVAYEQYF
TRBJ2-1 - few TRBV10-3 TGTGCCATCAGAGCAAACAATGAGCAGTTCTTC CAIRANNEQFF
TRBJ1-1 - - TRBV4-1 TGCGCCAGCAGCCAAGACCGGATCTTCGGGGCTTTCTTT CASSQDRIFGAFF
TRBJ2-1 - - TRBV9 TGTGCCAGCAACCCAGGAGGGTGGGAGAATGAGCAGTTCTTC CASNPGGWENEQFF
TRBJ2-2 TRBD1 - TRBV13 TGTGCCAGCAGCTTAGATGGACAGGGGAACACCGGGGAGCTGTTTTTT CASSLDGQGNTGELFF
TRBJ2-1 - - TRBV5-1 TGCGCCAGCAGCCGTCTGGCTAGCCCCAACGGGGATGAGCAGTTCTTC CASSRLASPNGDEQFF
TRBJ2-7 TRBD1 - TRBV6-2/TRBV6-3 TGTGCCAGCAGTTACGCGGGACAGGGTTCGAGAGAGCAGTACTTC CASSYAGQGSREQYF
TRBJ2-3 - few TRBV2 TGTGCCAGCAGTGGCGCTTGGGGGGAAAGTTTATATTTT CASSGAWGESLYF
TRBJ2-1 TRBD2 - TRBV3-1/TRBV3-2 TGTGCCAGCAGCCAAGTTGGCCTTCTAGCGGGGTACTCCTACAATGAGCAGTTCTTC CASSQVGLLAGYSYNEQFF
TRBJ2-7 TRBD2 - TRBV27 TGTGCCACCACAACTAGCGGGGCCTACGAGCAGTACTTC CATTTSGAYEQYF
TRBJ1-2 - few TRBV19 TGTGCCAGTAAACAGGGCACCGCTCTTAACTATGGCTACACCTTC CASKQGTALNYGYTF
TRBJ1-5 - - TRBV11-2 TGTGCCAGCAGCTCGGCGGGGGGACAGCCCCAGCATTTT CASSSAGGQPQHF
TRBJ1-5 - - TRBV4-3 TGCGCCAGCAGCCAAGACAGGGATAGCAATCAGCCCCAGCATTTT CASSQDRDSNQPQHF
TRBJ1-6 - - TRBV11-2 TGTGCCAGCTCTGCCGACAGTAACAATTCACCCCTCCACTTT CASSADSNNSPLHF
TRBJ2-1 - - TRBV9 TGTGCCAGCAGCGTAGATCCAGGGTGGGATGAGCAGTTCTTC CASSVDPGWDEQFF
TRBJ1-4 TRBD1 once TRBV7-9 TGTGCCAGCAGCTTAGCGCGCAAGGACAGGGACGGAAAACTGTTTTTT CASSLARKDRDGKLFF
TRBJ2-1 - - TRBV7-3 TGTGCCAGCAGCCCGGGCTCCTACAATGAGCAGTTCTTC CASSPGSYNEQFF
TRBJ2-7 - - TRBV19 TGTGCCAGTAGTAGCGGCGGGGCCCTCTCCTACGAGCAGTACTTC CASSSGGALSYEQYF
TRBJ2-5 - - TRBV3-1/TRBV3-2 TGTGCCAGCAGCCAAGGCGCGGTCCAAGAGACCCAGTACTTC CASSQGAVQETQYF
TRBJ1-1 TRBD1 - TRBV13 TGTGCCAGCAGCTTAGTAGGACAGGGTAATAATGAAGCTTTCTTT CASSLVGQGNNEAFF